Below, 20 T cell receptor beta chains from the same sample are listed, as sequenced in a study of blood T cell repertoires in COVID-19. Measured with immunoSEQ multiplex PCR; TCRdb has only the in-frame clones, and not every one. This sample carries some 150,000 clones, approximately 85% of them seen once, and the ten largest clones take around 3.2%. Sequenced: peripheral blood. Every receptor here comes from a man aged 50 or older with acute or convalescent COVID-19.

CDR3 residues: CASSYRQGDGYTF. CDR3 sequence (DNA): TGCGCCAGCAGCTACCGACAGGGGGATGGCTACACCTTC. The chain carries TRBV5-1 and TRBJ1-2, with 9 bases that match TRBD1. Trimming at V came to 3 bases and at J to 6 bases, leaving 3 bases not matched to a gene. CDR3 size: 13 residues. Germline V CDR1 and CDR2: SGHRS, YFSETQ.

This rearrangement joins TRBV7-9 to TRBJ1-2, with TRBD1 matching over 8 bases. The CDR3 has 15 amino acids. The V and J ends lost 5 bases and 7 bases, in that order; junction bases with no gene match: 12. Germline V gives CDR1 SEHNR, CDR2 FQNEAQ (reference sequence). The DNA of the CDR3 is TGTGCCAGCAGCCTTACCCGAGGACAGGGTGTTGGCTACACCTTC. Residues: CASSLTRGQGVGYTF. Full variable domain (rest looked up from reference TRBV7-9 and TRBJ1-2): DTGVSQNPRHKITKRGQNVTFRCDPISEHNRLYWYRQTLGQGPEFLTYFQNEAQLEKSRLLSDRFSAERPKGSFSTLEIQRTEQGDSAMYLCASSLTRGQGVGYTFGSGTRLTVV.

The DNA of the CDR3 is TGTGCCAGCAGCGTAACGACAGGGAACAGTTCACCCCTCCACTTT. This codes for CASSVTTGNSSPLHF. The genes are TRBV9 and TRBJ1-6; the match to TRBD1 covers 7 bases. The CDR3 spans 15 residues. The J segment lost 9 bases and the V segment lost 1 base, leaving 7 bases of the junction unmatched. CDR1 is SGDLS, CDR2 YYNGEE, per germline.

This clone was found many times. The rearrangement joins TRBV5-1 to TRBJ1-6; the match to TRBD1 covers 8 bases. The CDR3 is 16 residues long. Germline V gene lookup returns CDR1 SGHRS and CDR2 YFSETQ. V shed 3 bases, J shed 4 bases, and the junction held 6 bases outside the gene matches. Here the CDR3 reads CASSSKDRGYNSPLHF. DNA of the CDR3: TGCGCCAGCAGCTCAAAAGACAGGGGTTATAATTCACCCCTCCACTTT.

J is TRBJ2-2 and V is TRBV29-1, with 7 nucleotides matching TRBD1. Germline V gene lookup returns CDR1 SQVTM and CDR2 ANQGSEA. With 7 bases clipped from V and 3 bases from J, the junction kept 8 bases outside the gene matches. The CDR3 runs to 14 residues. CDR3 bases: TGCAGCGCACAGGGGAAGGTTGACACCGGGGAGCTGTTTTTT. Amino acid sequence: CSAQGKVDTGELFF.

The rearrangement links TRBV15 to TRBJ2-7, with TRBD2 matching 11 bases. The CDR3 totals 14 residues. From germline, CDR1 is LNHNV and CDR2 YYDKDF (reference sequence). V shed 1 base and J 6 bases; nucleotides not matched to a gene: 2. In DNA, the CDR3 is TGTGCCACCAGCAGAGTACTAGCGGGAGCCGAGCAGTACTTC. It yields the protein CATSRVLAGAEQYF.

The chain couples TRBV19 to TRBJ2-7; the D gene is possibly TRBD2 (6 bases). The CDR3 loop spans 13 amino acids. Germline CDR1 reads LNHDA; CDR2 reads SQIVND (reference sequence). Trimming took 5 bases from V and 3 from J, leaving 11 bases between them. The CDR3 DNA reads TGTGCCAGTAGTCCCGGGAGTCTCTACGAGCAGTACTTC. Its protein product is CASSPGSLYEQYF.

V and J are TRBV5-1 and TRBJ1-1; no definite D call. Trimming pared 3 bases from V and 4 bases from J, leaving 4 bases between. The CDR3 has 11 amino acids. Germline CDR1 SGHRS, CDR2 YFSETQ. Here the CDR3 DNA reads TGCGCCAGCAGCTCCTTCACTGAAGCTTTCTTT. It codes for CASSSFTEAFF.

Concerning this clone itself: The sample carries other DNA sequences with the same CDR3. V usage is TRBV7-9 and J usage is TRBJ2-1; TRBD2 is a possible D gene (6 bases). V dropped 1 base and J dropped 3 bases, with 10 bases sitting between them. Germline values: CDR1 SEHNR, CDR2 FQNEAQ (reference sequence). The CDR3 runs to 15 residues. The CDR3 DNA follows: TGTGCCAGCAGCTTAGGTGGGACTCTCTACAATGAGCAGTTCTTC. Residues: CASSLGGTLYNEQFF. The full variable domain, with the rest looked up from reference TRBV7-9 and TRBJ2-1, is DTGVSQNPRHKITKRGQNVTFRCDPISEHNRLYWYRQTLGQGPEFLTYFQNEAQLEKSRLLSDRFSAERPKGSFSTLEIQRTEQGDSAMYLCASSLGGTLYNEQFFGPGTRLTVL.

This chain uses TRBV27 with TRBJ2-7, with 7 bases identical to TRBD2. The germline CDR1 and CDR2 sequences are MNHEY and SMNVEV (reference sequence). CDR3 length: 18 amino acids. The J segment lost 2 bases and the V segment lost 5 bases, leaving 18 bases of the junction unmatched. The DNA of the CDR3 is TGTGCCAGCAGTACCGCCTCGGGCGTAGCGGGTAGAACCTACGAGCAGTACTTC. Translation gives CASSTASGVAGRTYEQYF.

V is TRBV11-3 and J is TRBJ2-5; D might be TRBD1 (5 bases). From germline, CDR1 is SGHNT and CDR2 YENEEA. Trimming left V 0 bases short and J 1 base short, with 9 bases between. This CDR3 has 15 amino acids. This CDR3 is CASSLEAQGQETQYF. The CDR3 DNA follows: TGTGCCAGCAGCTTAGAAGCGCAGGGCCAAGAGACCCAGTACTTC.

The chain employs TRBV6-5 and TRBJ1-4; D gene unclear. Trimming shortened V by 6 bases and J by 6 bases, and 8 bases separated the two germline ends. The CDR3 is 12 residues long. CDR1 MNHEY and CDR2 SVGAGI come from the germline V gene. The CDR3 region is CASSRNYEKLFF. DNA of the CDR3: TGTGCCAGCAGCAGGAATTATGAAAAACTGTTTTTT.

The chain recombines TRBV28 with TRBJ1-5; no reliable D call. There are 15 residues in the CDR3. The ends were cut back, 6 bases at V and 3 bases at J, with 15 bases in the middle. From germline, CDR1 is MDHEN and CDR2 SYDVKM. CDR3 sequence reads: CASRRVDGLNQPQHF. The CDR3 bases are TGTGCCAGCAGGAGAGTAGACGGACTCAATCAGCCCCAGCATTTT.

The rearrangement joins TRBV24-1 to TRBJ2-3; the match to TRBD2 covers 8 bases. Per the germline V gene, CDR1 is KGHDR and CDR2 is SFDVKD. This CDR3 is 14 amino acids long. V shed 8 bases and J 2 bases; nucleotides not matched to a gene: 5. This chain's CDR3 is CATTAAGATDTQYF. The CDR3 DNA reads TGTGCCACCACCGCAGCGGGAGCCACAGATACGCAGTATTTT.

The V and J genes are TRBV24-1 and TRBJ2-5; TRBD1 aligns across 7 bases. The length of the CDR3 is 17 residues. The V gene end was trimmed by 1 base and the J gene end by 4 bases; junction bases not matched to a gene: 11. Germline CDR1 KGHDR, CDR2 SFDVKD. The CDR3 sequence is CATSDFGSTGKAETQYF. CDR3 bases: TGTGCCACCAGTGATTTTGGCTCGACAGGGAAGGCAGAGACCCAGTACTTC.

This clone was seen just once. The rearrangement links TRBV7-9 to TRBJ2-7, with TRBD2 matching over 15 bases. The CDR3 spans 16 residues. Per germline, CDR1 SEHNR and CDR2 FQNEAQ (reference sequence). Trimming removed 4 bases from V and 7 bases from J; junction bases left unmatched: 8. CDR3 sequence: CASSSPGTSGGWEQYF. Written as DNA, the CDR3 is TGTGCCAGCAGCTCCCCCGGGACTAGCGGGGGGTGGGAGCAGTACTTC.

The rearrangement links TRBV12-2 to TRBJ2-3; TRBD2 reflects the table's D call only, with no check against the DNA. TRBV12-2 is a documented pseudogene. The CDR3 loop spans 15 amino acids. For the CDR3, the DNA is TGTGCAAGTCGCAGGACTGCATTAGGTACAGATACGCAGTATTTT. Translation gives CASRRTALGTDTQYF.

The chain is built from TRBV7-6 and TRBJ2-2, with D possibly TRBD1 on 6 matching bases. Germline CDR1 SGHVS, CDR2 FNYEAQ. There are 14 residues in the CDR3. V was trimmed by 7 bases and J by 0 bases, leaving 9 bases between them. The CDR3 DNA sequence: TGTGCCAGCACGACAGGCCCGAACACCGGGGAGCTGTTTTTT. It translates to CASTTGPNTGELFF.

The chain has TRBV19 and TRBJ2-1; TRBD2 matches 8 bases. J gave up 2 bases and V 1 base, and 1 base lay outside the gene matches. There are 15 residues in the CDR3. Germline loops: CDR1 LNHDA, CDR2 SQIVND (reference sequence). CDR3 in amino acids: CASSIGGGTYNEQFF. CDR3 nucleotide sequence: TGTGCCAGTAGTATAGGCGGGGGGACCTACAATGAGCAGTTCTTC.

V and J are TRBV5-1 and TRBJ1-2; 10 bases fit TRBD1. CDR3 length: 14 residues. Trimming took 3 bases from V and 2 from J; bases not matched to a gene: 1. Germline CDR1 SGHRS, CDR2 YFSETQ. The CDR3 loop reads CASSWDRGNYGYTF. DNA of the CDR3: TGCGCCAGCAGCTGGGACAGGGGAAACTATGGCTACACCTTC.